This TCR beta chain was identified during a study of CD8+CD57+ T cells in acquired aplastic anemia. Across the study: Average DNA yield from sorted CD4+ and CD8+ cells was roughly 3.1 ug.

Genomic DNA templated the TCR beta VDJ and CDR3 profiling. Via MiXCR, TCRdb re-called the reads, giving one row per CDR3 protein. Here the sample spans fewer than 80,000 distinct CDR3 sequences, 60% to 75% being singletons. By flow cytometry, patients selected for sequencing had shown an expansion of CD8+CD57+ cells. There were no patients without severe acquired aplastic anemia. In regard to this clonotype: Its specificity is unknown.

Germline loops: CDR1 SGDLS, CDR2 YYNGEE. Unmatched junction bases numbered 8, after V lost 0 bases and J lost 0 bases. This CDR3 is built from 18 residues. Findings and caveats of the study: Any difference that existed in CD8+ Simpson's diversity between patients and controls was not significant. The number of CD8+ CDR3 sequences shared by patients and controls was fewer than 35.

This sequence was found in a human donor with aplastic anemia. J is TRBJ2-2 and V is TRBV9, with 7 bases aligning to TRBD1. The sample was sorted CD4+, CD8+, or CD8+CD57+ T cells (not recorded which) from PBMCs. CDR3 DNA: TGTGCCAGCAGCGTAGATGGGACAGCGACCTCGAACACCGGGGAGCTGTTTTTT. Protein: CASSVDGTATSNTGELFF.